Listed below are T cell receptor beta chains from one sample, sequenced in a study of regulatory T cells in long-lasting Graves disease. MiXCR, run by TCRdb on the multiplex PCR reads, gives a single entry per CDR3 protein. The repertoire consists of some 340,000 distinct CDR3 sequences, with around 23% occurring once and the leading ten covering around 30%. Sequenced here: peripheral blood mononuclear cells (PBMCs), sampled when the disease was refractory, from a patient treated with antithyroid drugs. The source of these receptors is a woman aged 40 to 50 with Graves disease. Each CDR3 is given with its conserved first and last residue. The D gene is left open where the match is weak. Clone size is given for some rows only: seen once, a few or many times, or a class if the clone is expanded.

CDR3aa: CASSFERNYGYTF
CDR3nt: TGTGCCAGCAGTTTCGAAAGGAACTATGGCTACACCTTC
len: 13
d_gene: .
j_gene: TRBJ1-2
v_gene: TRBV28
abundance: many

CDR3aa: CATSDPVMNTGELFF
CDR3nt: TGTGCCACCAGTGATCCCGTTATGAACACCGGGGAGCTGTTTTTT
len: 15
d_gene: .
j_gene: TRBJ2-2
v_gene: TRBV24-1
abundance: .

CDR3aa: CASRSPGVNTGELFF
CDR3nt: TGTGCCAGCAGGAGTCCAGGGGTGAACACCGGGGAGCTGTTTTTT
len: 15
d_gene: .
j_gene: TRBJ2-2
v_gene: TRBV28
abundance: many

CDR3aa: CASSPPRRELVHEQYF
CDR3nt: TGTGCCAGCAGTCCCCCACGGCGGGAACTCGTCCACGAGCAGTACTTC
len: 16
d_gene: .
j_gene: TRBJ2-7
v_gene: TRBV28
abundance: many

CDR3aa: CASSFLPGTQETQYF
CDR3nt: TGTGCCAGCAGTTTTTTGCCTGGGACCCAAGAGACCCAGTACTTC
len: 15
d_gene: .
j_gene: TRBJ2-5
v_gene: TRBV28
abundance: many

CDR3aa: CASSYGLAHNEQFF
CDR3nt: TGTGCCAGCAGTTACGGACTAGCACATAATGAGCAGTTCTTC
len: 14
d_gene: TRBD2
j_gene: TRBJ2-1
v_gene: TRBV6-2/TRBV6-3
abundance: .

CDR3aa: CSVDRGDYGYTF
CDR3nt: TGCAGCGTTGACCGGGGGGACTATGGCTACACCTTC
len: 12
d_gene: .
j_gene: TRBJ1-2
v_gene: TRBV29-1
abundance: few

CDR3aa: CASSESRGDSGNTIYF
CDR3nt: TGCGCCAGCAGTGAGTCACGGGGCGACTCTGGAAACACCATATATTTT
len: 16
d_gene: .
j_gene: TRBJ1-3
v_gene: TRBV10-2
abundance: .

CDR3aa: CASSLAGRATYSLGQYF
CDR3nt: TGTGCCAGCAGTTTAGCGGGAAGGGCTACCTATTCGCTAGGGCAGTACTTC
len: 17
d_gene: .
j_gene: TRBJ2-7
v_gene: TRBV28
abundance: many

CDR3aa: CASKPGGLSYEQYF
CDR3nt: TGTGCCAGTAAGCCGGGGGGGCTTTCCTACGAGCAGTACTTC
len: 14
d_gene: TRBD2
j_gene: TRBJ2-7
v_gene: TRBV19
abundance: .

CDR3aa: CASRRTSGTHADTQYF
CDR3nt: TGTGCCAGTAGGAGGACTAGCGGGACACATGCAGATACGCAGTATTTT
len: 16
d_gene: TRBD2
j_gene: TRBJ2-3
v_gene: TRBV19
abundance: .

CDR3aa: CSAYSGRALMAFF
CDR3nt: TGCAGTGCTTATAGCGGGAGGGCCCTTATGGCGTTTTTT
len: 13
d_gene: TRBD2
j_gene: TRBJ2-2
v_gene: TRBV20-1
abundance: .